This T cell receptor beta chain stems from a study of shared clonotypes between healthy human individuals. Study observations and caveats: Generally, naive subsets came out with larger estimated richness than memory subsets.

Germline CDR1 SNHLY, CDR2 FYNNEI. V lost 7 bases to trimming and J lost 5 bases, with 12 bases between them. The CDR3 is 13 amino acids. The protocol was immunoSEQ multiplex PCR, while the TCRdb copy is restricted to in-frame clones and leaves out a portion. In the table there are 1.6 million or so clones, approximately 97% of which are singletons. In the case of this clone: Its matching antigen is unknown.

V and J are TRBV2 and TRBJ1-3, with TRBD1 as a possible D gene (6 bases). The sequenced sample was naive CD4+ T cells sorted from blood. Subset meaning: CD45RA+ positively selected. The sequence derives from a man aged 30-40 years in good health. The CDR3 bases are TGTGCCAGCACCCGGGACACCCGAAACACCATATATTTT. Protein: CASTRDTRNTIYF.